This T cell receptor (beta chain) was captured by sequencing in a study of breast tumors, draining lymph nodes, adjacent tissues. On this clonotype itself: Its specificity is not known.

MiXCR was run by TCRdb on the multiplex PCR reads, yielding one entry per CDR3 protein. In the table there are approximately 8,000 distinct CDR3 sequences, 65% to 80% of which are singletons. Broader study findings: Data fit most tumor T cells coming from lymph node, expanding in tumor. Tumor and nontumor repertoires were significantly more similar in luminal-like than in basal-like breast cancer. Tumor T cell lymph node origin was a supported hypothesis, not proven. Compared with lymph nodes, tumors were less diverse; compared with nontumor tissue, more.

Per germline, CDR1 LNHDA and CDR2 SQIVND (reference sequence). The CDR3 sequence is 14 residues long. V was clipped by 3 bases and J by 10 bases; unmatched bases: 3. V and J are TRBV19 and TRBJ1-6, with 10 bases matching TRBD1. The clonotype comes from a female donor with breast cancer. Some clones in this sample may be carry-over from other donors' samples. Specimen: tumor-adjacent breast tissue. CDR3 coding DNA: TGTGCCAGTAGTATCGGGACAGGGGACTCACCCCTCCACTTT. Its protein is CASSIGTGDSPLHF.